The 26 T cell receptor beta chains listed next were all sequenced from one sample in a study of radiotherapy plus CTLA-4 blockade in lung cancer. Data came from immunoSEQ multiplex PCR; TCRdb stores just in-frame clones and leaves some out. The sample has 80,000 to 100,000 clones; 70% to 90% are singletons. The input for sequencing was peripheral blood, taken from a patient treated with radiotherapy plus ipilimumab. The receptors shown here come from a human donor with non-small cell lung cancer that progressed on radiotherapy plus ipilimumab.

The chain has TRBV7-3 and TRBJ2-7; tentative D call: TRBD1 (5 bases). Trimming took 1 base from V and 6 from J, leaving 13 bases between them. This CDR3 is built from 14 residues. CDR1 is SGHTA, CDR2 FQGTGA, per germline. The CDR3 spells CASSLRGLTGEQYF. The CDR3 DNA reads TGTGCCAGCAGCTTAAGGGGCCTAACGGGCGAGCAGTACTTC.

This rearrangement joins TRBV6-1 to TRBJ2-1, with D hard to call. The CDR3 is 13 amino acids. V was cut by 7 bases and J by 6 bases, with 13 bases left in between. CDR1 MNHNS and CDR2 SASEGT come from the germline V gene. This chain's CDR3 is CASNEMLRNEQFF. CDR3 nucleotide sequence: TGTGCCAGCAATGAGATGCTCCGCAATGAGCAGTTCTTC.

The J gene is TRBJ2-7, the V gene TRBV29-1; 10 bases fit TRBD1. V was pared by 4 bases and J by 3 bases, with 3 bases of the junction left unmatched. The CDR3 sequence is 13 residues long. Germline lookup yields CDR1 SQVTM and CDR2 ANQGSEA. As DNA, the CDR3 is TGCAGCGTTGGGGACAGGGGCAGCTACGAGCAGTACTTC. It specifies CSVGDRGSYEQYF.

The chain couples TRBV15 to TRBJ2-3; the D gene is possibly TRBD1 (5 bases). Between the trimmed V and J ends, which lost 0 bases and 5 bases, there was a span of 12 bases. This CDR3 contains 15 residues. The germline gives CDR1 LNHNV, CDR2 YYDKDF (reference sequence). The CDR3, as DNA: TGTGCCACCAGCAGAGATCCCAGGGCCGGAGATACGCAGTATTTT. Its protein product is CATSRDPRAGDTQYF.

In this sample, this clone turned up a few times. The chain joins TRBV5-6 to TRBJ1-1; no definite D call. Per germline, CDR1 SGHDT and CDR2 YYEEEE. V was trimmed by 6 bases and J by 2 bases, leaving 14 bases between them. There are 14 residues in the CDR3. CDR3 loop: CASKVGGSNTEAFF. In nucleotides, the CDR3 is TGTGCCAGCAAGGTGGGAGGGTCAAACACTGAAGCTTTCTTT.

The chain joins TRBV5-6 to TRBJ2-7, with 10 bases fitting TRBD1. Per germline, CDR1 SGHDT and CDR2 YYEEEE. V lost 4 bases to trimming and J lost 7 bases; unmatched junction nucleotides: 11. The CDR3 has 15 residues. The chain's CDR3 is CASSRRDRGIGEQYF. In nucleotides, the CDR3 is TGTGCCAGCAGCCGCCGGGACAGGGGCATCGGGGAGCAGTACTTC.

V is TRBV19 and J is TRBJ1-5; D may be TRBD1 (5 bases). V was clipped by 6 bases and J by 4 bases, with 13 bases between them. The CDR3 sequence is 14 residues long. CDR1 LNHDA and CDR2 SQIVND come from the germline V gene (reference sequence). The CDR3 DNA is TGTGCCAGTAGCCCACAGCAGGGTAATCAGCCCCAGCATTTT. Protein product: CASSPQQGNQPQHF.

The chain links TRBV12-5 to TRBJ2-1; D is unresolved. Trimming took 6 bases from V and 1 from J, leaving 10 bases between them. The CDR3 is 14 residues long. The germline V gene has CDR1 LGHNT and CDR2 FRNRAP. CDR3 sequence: CASGTEMSYNEQFF. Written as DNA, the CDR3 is TGTGCTAGTGGGACGGAGATGTCCTACAATGAGCAGTTCTTC.

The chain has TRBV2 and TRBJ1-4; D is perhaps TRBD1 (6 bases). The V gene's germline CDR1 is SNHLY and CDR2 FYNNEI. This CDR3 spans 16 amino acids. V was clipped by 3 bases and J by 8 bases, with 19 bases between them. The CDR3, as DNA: TGTGCCAGCAGTGATGTATCGGGTAGTACAGGGGAAAAACTGTTTTTT. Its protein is CASSDVSGSTGEKLFF.

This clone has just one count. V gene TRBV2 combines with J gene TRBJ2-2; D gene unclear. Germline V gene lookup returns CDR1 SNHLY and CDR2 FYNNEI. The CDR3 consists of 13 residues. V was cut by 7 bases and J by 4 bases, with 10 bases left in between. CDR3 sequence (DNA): TGTGCCAGCACCCAAGAGTCCACCGGGGAGCTGTTTTTT. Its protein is CASTQESTGELFF.

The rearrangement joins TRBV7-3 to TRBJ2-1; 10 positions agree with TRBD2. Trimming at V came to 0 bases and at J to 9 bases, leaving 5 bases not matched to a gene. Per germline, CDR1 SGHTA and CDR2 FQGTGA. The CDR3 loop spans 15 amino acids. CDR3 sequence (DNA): TGTGCCAGCAGCTTAACGTCTAGCGGGAGTGGTGAGCAGTTCTTC. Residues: CASSLTSSGSGEQFF.

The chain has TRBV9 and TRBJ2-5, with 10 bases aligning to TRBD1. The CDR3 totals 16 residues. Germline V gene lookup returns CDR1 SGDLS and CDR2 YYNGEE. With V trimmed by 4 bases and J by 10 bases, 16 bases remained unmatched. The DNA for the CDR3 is TGTGCCAGCAGCCCCGGGGAGGGGACAGGGGCAAGATTCCAGTACTTC. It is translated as CASSPGEGTGARFQYF.

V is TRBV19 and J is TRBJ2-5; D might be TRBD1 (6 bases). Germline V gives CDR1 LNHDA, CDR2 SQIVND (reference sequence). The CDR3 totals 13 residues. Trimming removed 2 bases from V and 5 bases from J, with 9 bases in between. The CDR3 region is CASSIQGLETQYF. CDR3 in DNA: TGTGCCAGTAGTATACAGGGGTTGGAGACCCAGTACTTC.

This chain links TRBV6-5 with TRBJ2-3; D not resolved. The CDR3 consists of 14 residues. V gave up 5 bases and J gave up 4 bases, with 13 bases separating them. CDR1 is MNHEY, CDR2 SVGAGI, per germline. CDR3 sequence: CASSPREAPDTQYF. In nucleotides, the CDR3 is TGTGCCAGCAGTCCCAGAGAGGCTCCAGATACGCAGTATTTT.

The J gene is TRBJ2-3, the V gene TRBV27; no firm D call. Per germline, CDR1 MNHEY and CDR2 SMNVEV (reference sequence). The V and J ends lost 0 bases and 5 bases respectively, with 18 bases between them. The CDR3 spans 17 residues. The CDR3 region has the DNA TGTGCCAGCAGTTTATCGAAGGTTCAGCAATCAGGAGATACGCAGTATTTT. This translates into CASSLSKVQQSGDTQYF.

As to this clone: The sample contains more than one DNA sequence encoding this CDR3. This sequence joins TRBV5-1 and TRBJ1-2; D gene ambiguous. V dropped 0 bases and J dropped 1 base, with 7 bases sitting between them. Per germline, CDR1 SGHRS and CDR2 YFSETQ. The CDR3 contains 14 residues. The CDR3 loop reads CASSLEGGNYGYTF. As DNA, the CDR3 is TGCGCCAGCAGCTTGGAGGGAGGTAACTATGGCTACACCTTC.

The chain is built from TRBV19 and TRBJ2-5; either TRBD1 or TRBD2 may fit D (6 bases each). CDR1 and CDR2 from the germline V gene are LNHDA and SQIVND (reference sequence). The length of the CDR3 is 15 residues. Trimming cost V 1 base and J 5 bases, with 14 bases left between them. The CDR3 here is CASSIVSGGGETQYF. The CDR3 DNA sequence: TGTGCCAGTAGTATAGTATCCGGGGGCGGTGAGACCCAGTACTTC.

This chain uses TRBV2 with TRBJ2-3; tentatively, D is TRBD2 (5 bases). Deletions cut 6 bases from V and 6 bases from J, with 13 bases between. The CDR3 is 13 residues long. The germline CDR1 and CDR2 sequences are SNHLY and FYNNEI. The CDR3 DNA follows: TGTGCCAGCAGGCCCCCGGGGTCGGATACGCAGTATTTT. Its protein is CASRPPGSDTQYF.

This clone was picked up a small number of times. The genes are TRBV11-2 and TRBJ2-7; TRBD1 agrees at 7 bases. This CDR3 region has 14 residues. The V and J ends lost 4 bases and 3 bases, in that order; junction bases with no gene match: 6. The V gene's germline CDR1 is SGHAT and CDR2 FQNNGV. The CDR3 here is CASSSQGEYYEQYF. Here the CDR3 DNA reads TGTGCCAGCAGCTCTCAGGGGGAGTACTACGAGCAGTACTTC.

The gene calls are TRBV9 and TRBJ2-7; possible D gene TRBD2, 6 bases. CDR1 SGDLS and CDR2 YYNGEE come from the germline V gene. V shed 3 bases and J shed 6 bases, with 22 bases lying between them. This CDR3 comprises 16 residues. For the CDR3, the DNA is TGTGCCAGCAGCGCCGGGGGACCCTTAATGATAGGCGAGCAGTACTTC. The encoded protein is CASSAGGPLMIGEQYF. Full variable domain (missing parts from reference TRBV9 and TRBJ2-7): DSGVTQTPKHLITATGQRVTLRCSPRSGDLSVYWYQQSLDQGLQFLIQYYNGEERAKGNILERFSAQQFPDLHSELNLSSLELGDSALYFCASSAGGPLMIGEQYFGPGTRLTVT.

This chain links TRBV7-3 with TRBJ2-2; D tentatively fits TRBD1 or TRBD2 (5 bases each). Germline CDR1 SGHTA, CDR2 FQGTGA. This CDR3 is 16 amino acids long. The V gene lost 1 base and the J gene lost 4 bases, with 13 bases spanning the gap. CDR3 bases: TGTGCCAGCAGCTTAAGGTCGGGGCTGGGCACCGGGGAGCTGTTTTTT. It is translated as CASSLRSGLGTGELFF.

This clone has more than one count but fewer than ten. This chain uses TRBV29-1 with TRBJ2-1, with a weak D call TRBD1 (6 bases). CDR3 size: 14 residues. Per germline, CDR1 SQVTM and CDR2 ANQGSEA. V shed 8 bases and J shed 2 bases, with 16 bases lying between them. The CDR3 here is CSSISGTTYNEQFF. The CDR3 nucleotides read TGCAGCTCTATATCCGGGACAACCTACAATGAGCAGTTCTTC.

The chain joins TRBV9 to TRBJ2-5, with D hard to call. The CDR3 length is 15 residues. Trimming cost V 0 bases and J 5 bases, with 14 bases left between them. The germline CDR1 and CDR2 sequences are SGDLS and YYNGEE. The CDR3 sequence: CASSVGSVSSETQYF. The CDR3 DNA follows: TGTGCCAGCAGCGTAGGTTCGGTGTCCTCCGAGACCCAGTACTTC.

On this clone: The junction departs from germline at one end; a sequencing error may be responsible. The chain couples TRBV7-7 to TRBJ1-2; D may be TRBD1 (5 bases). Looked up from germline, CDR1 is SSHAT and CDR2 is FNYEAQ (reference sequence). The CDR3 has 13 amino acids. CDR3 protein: CASSLKTEYGYTF. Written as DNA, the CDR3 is TGTGCTAGCAGCTTAAAGACAGAGTATGGCTACACCTTC.

The CDR3 protein is CASSPFGTGLYEQYF. Written as DNA, the CDR3 is TGTGCCAGCAGCCCCTTCGGGACAGGGCTCTACGAGCAGTACTTC. This rearrangement joins TRBV14 to TRBJ2-7; 9 nucleotides match TRBD1. V lost 4 bases, J lost 3 bases, and 7 bases stayed unmatched. Germline V CDR1 and CDR2: SGHDN, FVKESK. This CDR3 is built from 15 residues.

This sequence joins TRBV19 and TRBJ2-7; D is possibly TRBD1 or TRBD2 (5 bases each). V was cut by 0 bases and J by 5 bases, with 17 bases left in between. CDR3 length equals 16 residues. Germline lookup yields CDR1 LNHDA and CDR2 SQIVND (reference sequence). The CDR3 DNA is TGTGCCAGTAGTATAGATTTTGGGACGCCGACCCACGAGCAGTACTTC. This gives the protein CASSIDFGTPTHEQYF.